A single sample gave rise to the 27 T cell receptor beta chains below, sequenced in a study of blood T cell repertoires in COVID-19. Assay used: immunoSEQ multiplex PCR; TCRdb lists only in-frame clones, some missing. The sample carries 160,000 or so clones, around 75% recorded once. Sequencing was performed on peripheral blood. The receptors shown here come from an elderly woman with acute or convalescent COVID-19.

V usage is TRBV10-2 and J usage is TRBJ1-6, with 7 bases matching TRBD1. Germline CDR1 and CDR2: WSHSY and SAAADI. The CDR3 totals 14 residues. V was pared by 5 bases and J by 9 bases, with 7 bases of the junction left unmatched. CDR3 DNA sequence: TGCGCCAGCAGTTATGACAGGGCCGGTTCACCCCTCCACTTT. Encoded protein: CASSYDRAGSPLHF.

This chain links TRBV9 with TRBJ2-3; a possible D gene is TRBD1 (5 bases). Trimming removed 4 bases at V and 0 bases at J, with 12 bases between. Germline CDR1 SGDLS, CDR2 YYNGEE. The CDR3 loop spans 15 amino acids. CDR3 protein: CASSPGHRSTDTQYF. The CDR3, as DNA: TGTGCCAGCAGCCCCGGACACCGTAGCACAGATACGCAGTATTTT.

This clone occurred once. The V and J genes are TRBV6-5 and TRBJ2-7, with a weak D call TRBD1 (5 bases). Trimming took 8 bases from V and 2 from J, leaving 19 bases between them. This CDR3 has 15 residues. CDR1 and CDR2 (germline): MNHEY, SVGAGI. The CDR3 nucleotides are TGTGCCAGCGCCCTATCCCCCCCAGGGCCCTACGAGCAGTACTTC. This encodes CASALSPPGPYEQYF.

The chain carries TRBV18 and TRBJ1-5; 9 bases agree with TRBD1. V shed 2 bases and J 6 bases; nucleotides not matched to a gene: 5. This CDR3 is built from 15 residues. Germline V lookup: CDR1 KGHSH, CDR2 LQKENI. CDR3 region: CASSPGTGLLQPQHF. In nucleotides, the CDR3 is TGTGCCAGCTCACCAGGGACAGGGTTGCTTCAGCCCCAGCATTTT.

The chain carries TRBV5-6 and TRBJ2-6; D perhaps matches TRBD1 (6 bases). The CDR3 spans 15 residues. Germline V gene lookup returns CDR1 SGHDT and CDR2 YYEEEE. Trimming left V 2 bases short and J 2 bases short, with 8 bases between. CDR3 bases: TGTGCCAGCAGCTTATGGGGGCCTGGGGCCAACGTCCTGACTTTC. This codes for CASSLWGPGANVLTF.

DNA of the CDR3: TGTGCCAGCAGAACCGCCGGGACAGGAGCTTTCTTT. It translates to CASRTAGTGAFF. V is TRBV12-3 or TRBV12-4 and J is TRBJ1-1, with 8 bases matching TRBD1. This CDR3 is built from 12 residues. Losses at the gene ends were 6 bases for V and 10 bases for J; bases not matched to a gene: 7.

The rearrangement uses TRBV19 and TRBJ2-7; weak D call: TRBD2 (6 bases). Deletions cut 5 bases from V and 2 bases from J, with 16 bases between. Germline V CDR1 and CDR2: LNHDA, SQIVND (reference sequence). CDR3 length: 15 amino acids. The CDR3 loop reads CASSAWEVPTYEQYF. Written as DNA, the CDR3 is TGTGCCAGTAGTGCTTGGGAGGTGCCTACCTACGAGCAGTACTTC.

The chain recombines TRBV12-3 or TRBV12-4 with TRBJ1-2; D may be TRBD1 (5 bases). The CDR3 has 12 residues. Trimming stripped 3 bases from V and 4 bases from J, with 6 bases between. In nucleotides, the CDR3 is TGTGCCAGCAGTTTTCAGGGCTATGGCTACACCTTC. It is translated as CASSFQGYGYTF.

The chain combines TRBV5-1 with TRBJ1-4; D not resolved. This CDR3 contains 16 residues. Deletions cut 4 bases from V and 5 bases from J, with 18 bases between. Germline CDR1 SGHRS, CDR2 YFSETQ. The CDR3 region has the DNA TGCGCCAGCAGCCCAACCGGCGGACTATCAAATGAAAAACTGTTTTTT. Its translation: CASSPTGGLSNEKLFF.

The chain is built from TRBV3-1 (or the pseudogene TRBV3-2) and TRBJ2-4, with D possibly matching TRBD2 (7 bases). Germline V lookup: CDR1 LGHDT, CDR2 YNNKEL (reference sequence). CDR3 length equals 16 residues. Trimming removed 3 bases at V and 0 bases at J, with 12 bases between. The DNA of the CDR3 is TGTGCCAGCAGCCAGGGCGGGGGCTTAGCCAAAAACATTCAGTACTTC. Protein: CASSQGGGLAKNIQYF.

This chain uses TRBV7-9 with TRBJ2-3; D might be TRBD2 (5 bases). The CDR3 runs 14 residues. CDR1 SEHNR and CDR2 FQNEAQ come from the germline V gene (reference sequence). Trimming cost V 4 bases and J 2 bases, with 10 bases left between them. DNA of the CDR3: TGTGCCAGCAGCTCTACTAGATACACAGATACGCAGTATTTT. Its translation: CASSSTRYTDTQYF.

The CDR3 DNA reads as TGTGCCAGCAGTTTACCCCACAGGGTAGATCAGTTCTTC. Translating it yields CASSLPHRVDQFF. The chain has TRBV28 and TRBJ2-1, with D maybe TRBD1 (6 bases). The CDR3 runs 13 residues. V was cut by 2 bases and J by 13 bases, with 15 bases left in between. The V gene's germline CDR1 is MDHEN and CDR2 SYDVKM. The entire variable domain, with the rest obtained from reference TRBV28 and TRBJ2-1, is as follows: DVKVTQSSRYLVKRTGEKVFLECVQDMDHENMFWYRQDPGLGLRLIYFSYDVKMKEKGDIPEGYSVSREKKERFSLILESASTNQTSMYLCASSLPHRVDQFFGPGTRLTVL.

This chain joins TRBV4-1 and TRBJ1-4; TRBD1 matches at 8 bases. The V gene's germline CDR1 is MGHRA and CDR2 YSYEKL. The CDR3 covers 14 residues. With V trimmed by 7 bases and J by 4 bases, 5 bases remained unmatched. CDR3 bases: TGCGCCAGCACCCGGGACAGGAGTAATGAAAAACTGTTTTTT. This gives the protein CASTRDRSNEKLFF.

In its sample, this clone was seen a few times. V is TRBV2 and J is TRBJ2-5; 8 nucleotides match TRBD1. CDR3 length: 14 residues. The germline gives CDR1 SNHLY, CDR2 FYNNEI. The J segment lost 0 bases and the V segment lost 7 bases, leaving 4 bases of the junction unmatched. CDR3 sequence reads: CASKGQVNQETQYF. As DNA, the CDR3 is TGTGCCAGCAAGGGACAGGTGAACCAAGAGACCCAGTACTTC.

The chain has TRBV12-3 or TRBV12-4 and TRBJ1-6; no reliable D call. There are 13 residues in the CDR3. V lost 6 bases and J lost 9, with 12 bases in between. CDR3 region: CASSPRGGSPLHF. The CDR3 coding sequence is TGTGCCAGCAGCCCCCGAGGTGGTTCACCCCTCCACTTT.

The chain joins TRBV7-6 to TRBJ2-5; TRBD1 might be the D (7 bases). The germline CDR1 and CDR2 sequences are SGHVS and FNYEAQ. The CDR3 has 16 residues. Trimming shortened V by 5 bases and J by 5 bases, and 21 bases separated the two germline ends. As DNA, the CDR3 is TGTGCCAGCAGCGCAGGGGGAGGCGCAGGGTTGGAGACCCAGTACTTC. Protein sequence: CASSAGGGAGLETQYF.

The rearrangement links TRBV25-1 to TRBJ1-6, with D possibly matching TRBD1 (6 bases). V shed 4 bases and J shed 14 bases, with 9 bases lying between them. The CDR3 has 11 residues. Germline-derived CDR1 and CDR2 are MGHDK and SYGVNS. The CDR3 loop is CASSGRDTLHF. CDR3 DNA: TGTGCCAGCAGTGGACGGGACACCCTCCACTTT.

The chain has TRBV5-6 and TRBJ2-5, with D tentatively TRBD1 (6 bases). Germline CDR1 reads SGHDT; CDR2 reads YYEEEE. The germline V and J ends were trimmed by 2 bases and 4 bases, with 15 bases remaining between them. The CDR3 covers 15 residues. The CDR3 loop is CASSFPATGRETQYF. The CDR3 bases are TGTGCCAGCAGCTTTCCGGCTACAGGGCGAGAGACCCAGTACTTC.

The V call is TRBV2, the J call TRBJ2-7; D not resolved. Germline lookup yields CDR1 SNHLY and CDR2 FYNNEI. CDR3 length equals 11 residues. Trimming removed 7 bases from V and 3 bases from J, with 7 bases in between. The CDR3 spells CASTGYYEQYF. Written as DNA, the CDR3 is TGTGCCAGCACAGGATACTACGAGCAGTACTTC.

The chain is built from TRBV5-1 and TRBJ2-7; D is ambiguous. The CDR3 totals 14 residues. CDR1 and CDR2 from the germline V gene are SGHRS and YFSETQ. With 0 bases removed from V and 0 bases from J, the gap between germline ends came to 7 bases. CDR3 loop: CASSLGSVSYEQYF. The CDR3 region has the DNA TGCGCCAGCAGCTTGGGATCAGTCTCCTACGAGCAGTACTTC. The entire variable domain, with the rest obtained from reference TRBV5-1 and TRBJ2-7, is as follows: KAGVTQTPRYLIKTRGQQVTLSCSPISGHRSVSWYQQTPGQGLQFLFEYFSETQRNKGNFPGRFSGRQFSNSRSEMNVSTLELGDSALYLCASSLGSVSYEQYFGPGTRLTVT.

V gene TRBV6-5 combines with J gene TRBJ1-1, with D hard to call. Germline-derived CDR1 and CDR2 are MNHEY and SVGAGI. The length of the CDR3 is 13 residues. V was cut by 0 bases and J by 1 base, with 3 bases left in between. The CDR3: CASSYSKNTEAFF. CDR3 sequence (DNA): TGTGCCAGCAGTTACTCCAAGAACACTGAAGCTTTCTTT.

The chain is built from TRBV5-1 and TRBJ2-3; the match to TRBD2 covers 12 bases. Trimming took 5 bases from V and 1 from J; bases not matched to a gene: 11. CDR3 size: 18 residues. CDR1 is SGHRS and CDR2 is YFSETQ in the germline V gene. The CDR3 nucleotides are TGCGCCAGCAGGCTTGCCCTAGCGGGAGGGAGGGGCACAGATACGCAGTATTTT. Protein: CASRLALAGGRGTDTQYF.

For this clone: Other nucleotide sequences in the sample specify the same CDR3. The gene calls are TRBV28 and TRBJ1-2; TRBD1 aligns across 7 bases. The CDR3 runs 18 residues. V shed 6 bases, J shed 8 bases, and the junction held 24 bases outside the gene matches. From germline, CDR1 is MDHEN and CDR2 SYDVKM. The CDR3 nucleotides read TGTGCCAGCAGCCTTCTAACATTAAGGGACCGCGCAGGGGGGGGCTACACCTTC. Residues: CASSLLTLRDRAGGGYTF.

The chain is built from TRBV6-1 and TRBJ1-2; TRBD1 agrees at 10 bases. CDR3 length: 15 amino acids. Germline assignment: CDR1 MNHNS and CDR2 SASEGT. The ends lost 1 base at V and 4 bases at J; junction bases unmatched: 3. The CDR3 DNA is TGTGCCAGCAGTGAAGAGGGGACAGGGGCCTATGGCTACACCTTC. Protein product: CASSEEGTGAYGYTF.

The rearrangement joins TRBV3-1 (or the pseudogene TRBV3-2) to TRBJ1-1, with a weak D call TRBD1 (6 bases). V gave up 5 bases and J gave up 7 bases, with 14 bases separating them. This CDR3 region has 13 residues. Germline assignment: CDR1 LGHDT and CDR2 YNNKEL (reference sequence). The chain's CDR3 is CASSSNREIEAFF. CDR3 nucleotides: TGTGCCAGCAGCTCCAACAGGGAAATTGAAGCTTTCTTT.

The chain is built from TRBV18 and TRBJ1-1, with 9 bases lining up with TRBD1. Germline CDR1 KGHSH, CDR2 LQKENI. V gave up 4 bases and J gave up 3 bases; unmatched junction bases: 6. The CDR3 length is 15 residues. DNA of the CDR3: TGTGCCAGCTCACTACAGGGGGCTGGGGACACTGAAGCTTTCTTT. Its protein product is CASSLQGAGDTEAFF.

J is TRBJ2-7 and V is TRBV11-2; 8 positions agree with TRBD1. The CDR3 is 11 amino acids. Germline CDR1 is SGHAT and CDR2 is FQNNGV. V was clipped by 5 bases and J by 9 bases; unmatched bases: 3. The CDR3 DNA sequence: TGTGCCAGCAGCCCGGGGACAGGGCAGTACTTC. Translating gives CASSPGTGQYF.